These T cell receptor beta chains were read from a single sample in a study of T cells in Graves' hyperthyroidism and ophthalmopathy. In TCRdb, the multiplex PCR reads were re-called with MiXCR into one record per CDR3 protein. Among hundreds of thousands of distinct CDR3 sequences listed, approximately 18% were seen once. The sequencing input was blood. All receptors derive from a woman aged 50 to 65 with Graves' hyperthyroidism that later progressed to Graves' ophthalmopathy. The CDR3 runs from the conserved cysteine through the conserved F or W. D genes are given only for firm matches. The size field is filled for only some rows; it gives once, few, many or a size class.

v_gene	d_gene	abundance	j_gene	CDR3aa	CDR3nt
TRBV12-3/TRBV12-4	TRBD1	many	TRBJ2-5	CASSLWRGQGAQETQYF	TGTGCCAGCAGTTTATGGAGGGGACAGGGGGCCCAAGAGACCCAGTACTTC
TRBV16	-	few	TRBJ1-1	CASSQEQVPPNTEAFF	TGTGCCAGCAGCCAAGAACAGGTGCCCCCCAACACTGAAGCTTTCTTT
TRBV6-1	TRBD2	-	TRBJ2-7	CASSPASGGFYKQYF	TGTGCCAGCAGTCCCGCTAGCGGGGGGTTTTACAAGCAGTACTTC
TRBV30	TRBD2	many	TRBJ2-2	CAWSGLAGAGTGELFF	TGTGCCTGGAGTGGATTAGCGGGGGCGGGCACCGGGGAGCTGTTTTTT
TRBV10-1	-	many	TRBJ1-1	CASSPWSGQEAFF	TGCGCCAGCAGTCCCTGGTCGGGGCAGGAAGCTTTCTTT
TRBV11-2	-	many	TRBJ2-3	CASSLRARGRADTQYF	TGTGCCAGCAGCTTAAGGGCCCGGGGGCGAGCAGATACGCAGTATTTT
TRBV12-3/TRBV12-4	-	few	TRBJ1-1	CASSPTLGRTEAFF	TGTGCCAGCAGTCCAACCTTGGGGAGAACTGAAGCTTTCTTT
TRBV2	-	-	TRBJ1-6	CASSLRRTSGTRNSPLHF	TGTGCCAGCAGTTTACGCCGGACTTCCGGGACAAGGAATTCACCCCTCCACTTT
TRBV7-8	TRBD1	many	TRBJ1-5	CASSSGQGAQPQHF	TGTGCCAGCAGCTCGGGACAGGGGGCCCAGCCCCAGCATTTT
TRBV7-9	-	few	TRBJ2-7	CASSLPGAYEQYF	TGTGCCAGCAGCTTACCAGGGGCCTACGAGCAGTACTTC
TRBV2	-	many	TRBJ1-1	CASREGTTEAFF	TGTGCCAGCAGGGAGGGGACCACTGAAGCTTTCTTT
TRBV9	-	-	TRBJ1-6	CASTGYEGPEGASPLHF	TGTGCCAGCACCGGTTACGAGGGTCCGGAGGGAGCTTCACCCCTCCACTTT
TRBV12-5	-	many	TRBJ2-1	CASGLVLAGARWEQFF	TGTGCTAGTGGTTTGGTTCTTGCGGGGGCGAGGTGGGAGCAGTTCTTC
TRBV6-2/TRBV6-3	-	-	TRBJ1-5	CASSSHRDIRLGQPQHF	TGTGCCAGCAGTTCCCACCGGGACATCCGTCTCGGTCAGCCCCAGCATTTT
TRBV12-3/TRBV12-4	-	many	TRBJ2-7	CASSFWVSAASSSYEQYF	TGTGCCAGCAGTTTTTGGGTCTCCGCCGCCTCAAGCTCCTACGAGCAGTACTTC
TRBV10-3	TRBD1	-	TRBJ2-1	CATFPGQGENEQFF	TGTGCCACTTTTCCGGGACAGGGTGAAAATGAGCAGTTCTTC
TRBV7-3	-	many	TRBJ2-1	CASSYGGASYNEQFF	TGTGCCAGCAGCTACGGCGGGGCCTCCTACAATGAGCAGTTCTTC